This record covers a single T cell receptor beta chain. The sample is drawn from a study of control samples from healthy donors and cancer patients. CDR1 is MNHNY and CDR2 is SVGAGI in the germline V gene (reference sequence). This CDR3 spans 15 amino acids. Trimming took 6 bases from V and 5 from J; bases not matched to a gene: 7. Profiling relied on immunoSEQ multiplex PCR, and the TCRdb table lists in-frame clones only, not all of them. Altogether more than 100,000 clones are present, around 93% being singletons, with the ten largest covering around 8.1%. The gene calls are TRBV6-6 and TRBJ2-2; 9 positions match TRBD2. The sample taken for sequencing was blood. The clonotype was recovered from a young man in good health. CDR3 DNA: TGTGCCAGCAGCCCGAGCGGGGGGATTACCGGGGAGCTGTTTTTT. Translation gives CASSPSGGITGELFF.